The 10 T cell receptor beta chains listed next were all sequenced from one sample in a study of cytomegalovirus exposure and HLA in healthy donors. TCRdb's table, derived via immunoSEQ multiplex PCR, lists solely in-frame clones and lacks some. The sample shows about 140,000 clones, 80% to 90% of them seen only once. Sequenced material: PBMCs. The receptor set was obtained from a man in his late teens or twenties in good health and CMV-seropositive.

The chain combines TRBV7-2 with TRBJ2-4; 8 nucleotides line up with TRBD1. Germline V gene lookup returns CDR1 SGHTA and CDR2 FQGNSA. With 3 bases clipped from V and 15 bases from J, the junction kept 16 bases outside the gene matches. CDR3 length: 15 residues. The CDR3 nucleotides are TGTGCCAGCAGCTTTCAGACAGGGGTGGGTCCCGGGGGGTACTTC. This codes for CASSFQTGVGPGGYF.

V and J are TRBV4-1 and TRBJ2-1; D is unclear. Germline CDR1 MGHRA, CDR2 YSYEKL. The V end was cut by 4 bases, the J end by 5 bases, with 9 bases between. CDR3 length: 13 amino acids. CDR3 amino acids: CASSREKNNEQFF. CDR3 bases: TGCGCCAGCAGCCGCGAAAAGAACAATGAGCAGTTCTTC.

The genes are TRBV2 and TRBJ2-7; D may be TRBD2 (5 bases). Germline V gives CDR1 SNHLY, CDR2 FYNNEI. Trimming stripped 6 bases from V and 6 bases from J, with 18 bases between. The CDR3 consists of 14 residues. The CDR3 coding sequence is TGTGCCAGCAGCCCCGTGGAGGTAGGGTCCGAGCAGTACTTC. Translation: CASSPVEVGSEQYF.

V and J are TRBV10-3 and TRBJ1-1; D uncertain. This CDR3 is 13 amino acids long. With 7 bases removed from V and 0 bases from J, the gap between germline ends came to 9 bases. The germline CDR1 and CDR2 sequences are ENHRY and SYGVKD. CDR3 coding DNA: TGTGCCATCATGGGCAGCCTGAACACTGAAGCTTTCTTT. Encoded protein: CAIMGSLNTEAFF.

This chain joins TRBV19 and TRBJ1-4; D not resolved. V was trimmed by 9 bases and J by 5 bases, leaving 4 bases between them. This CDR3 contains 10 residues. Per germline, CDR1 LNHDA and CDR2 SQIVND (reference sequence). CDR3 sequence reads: CASENEKLFF. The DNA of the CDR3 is TGTGCCAGCGAGAATGAAAAACTGTTTTTT.

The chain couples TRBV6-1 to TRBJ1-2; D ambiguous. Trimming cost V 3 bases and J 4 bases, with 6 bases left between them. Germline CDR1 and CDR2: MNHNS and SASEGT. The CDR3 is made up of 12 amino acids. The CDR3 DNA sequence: TGTGCCAGCAGTGACGGAGCCTATGGCTACACCTTC. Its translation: CASSDGAYGYTF.

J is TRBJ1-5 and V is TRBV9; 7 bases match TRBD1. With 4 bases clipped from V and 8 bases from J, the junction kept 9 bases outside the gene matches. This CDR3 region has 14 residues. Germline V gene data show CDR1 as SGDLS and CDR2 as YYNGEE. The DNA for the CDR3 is TGTGCCAGCAGCCTGCAGGGGGGAAGCGAGCCCCAGCATTTT. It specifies CASSLQGGSEPQHF.

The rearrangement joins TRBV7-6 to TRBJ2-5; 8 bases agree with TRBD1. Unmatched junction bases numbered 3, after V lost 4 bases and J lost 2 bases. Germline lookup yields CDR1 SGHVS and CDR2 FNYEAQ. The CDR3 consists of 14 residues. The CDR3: CASSYYRGQETQYF. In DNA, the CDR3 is TGTGCCAGCAGCTACTACAGGGGGCAAGAGACCCAGTACTTC.

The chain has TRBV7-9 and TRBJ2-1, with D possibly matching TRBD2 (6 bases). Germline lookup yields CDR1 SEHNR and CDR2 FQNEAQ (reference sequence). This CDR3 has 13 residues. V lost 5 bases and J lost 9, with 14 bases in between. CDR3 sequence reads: CASSHPDSGEQFF. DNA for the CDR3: TGTGCCAGCAGCCACCCGGATAGCGGTGAGCAGTTCTTC.

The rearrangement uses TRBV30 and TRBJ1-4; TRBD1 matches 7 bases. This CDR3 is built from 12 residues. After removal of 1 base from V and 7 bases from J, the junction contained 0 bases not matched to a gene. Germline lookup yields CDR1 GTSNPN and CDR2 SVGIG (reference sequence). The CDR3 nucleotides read TGTGCCTGGAGTGGGGACAGTGAAAAACTGTTTTTT. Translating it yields CAWSGDSEKLFF. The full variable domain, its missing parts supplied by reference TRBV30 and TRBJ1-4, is SQTIHQWPATLVQPVGSPLSLECTVEGTSNPNLYWYRQAAGRGLQLLFYSVGIGQISSEVPQNLSASRPQDRQFILSSKKLLLSDSGFYLCAWSGDSEKLFFGSGTQLSVL.